This T cell receptor (beta chain) comes out of a study of OX40 agonist ivuxolimab in advanced cancers. Study-wide background: Patients received the agonistic anti-OX40 (CD134) antibody ivuxolimab. Partial responses occurred in Three dose-escalation patients, one with hepatocellular carcinoma and two with cutaneous melanoma.

As concerns this clone: Its specificity is not known.

Only in-frame clones appear in the TCRdb table, and some are missing; sequencing was by immunoSEQ multiplex PCR. The sample holds 30,000 to 45,000 clones, around three quarters seen once. Points from the study as a whole: Relative to CD4+ cells, CD8+ T cells on average had more expanded clones.

CDR1 is SGHDT and CDR2 is YYEEEE in the germline V gene. The CDR3 is 13 residues long. V was clipped by 4 bases and J by 5 bases, with 12 bases between them. The chain is built from TRBV5-6 and TRBJ2-5; D perhaps matches TRBD2 (6 bases). Material: CD4+ or CD8+ T cells sorted from blood, obtained in a trial of the OX40 agonist ivuxolimab. The clonotype comes from an adult with an advanced solid tumor such as melanoma, head and neck, liver or kidney cancer. The CDR3 loop is CASSAWDLETQYF. The CDR3 coding sequence is TGTGCCAGCAGCGCATGGGACTTGGAGACCCAGTACTTC.